This TCR beta chain was sequenced in a study of control samples from healthy donors and cancer patients. Here immunoSEQ multiplex PCR was the method, and the copy in TCRdb shows in-frame clones only, minus some. Here the sample spans around 130,000 clones, about 93% being singletons. CDR3 size: 14 residues. In germline, CDR1 is MDHEN, CDR2 SYDVKM. Unmatched junction bases numbered 3, after V lost 2 bases and J lost 7 bases. The TCR originated in a middle-aged man with head and neck cancer. This chain joins TRBV28 and TRBJ2-1; 9 bases fit TRBD1. Sequencing used PBMCs. The CDR3 sequence: CASSLIDRGNEQFF. The CDR3 DNA sequence: TGTGCCAGCAGTTTAATAGACAGGGGGAATGAGCAGTTCTTC.